This T cell receptor (beta chain) was obtained from a study of graft-versus-host responses after intestinal transplantation listed by TCRdb under 2021. Regarding the complete study: The transplants that recipients got were multivisceral, liver-intestinal, or isolated intestinal. Every recipient was given anti-thymocyte globulin induction, then maintenance tacrolimus and steroids for 2 to 4 years. Bulk TCR-beta CDR3 sequencing was used to track graft-versus-host and host-versus-graft alloreactive T cell clones in the graft, circulation and bone marrow after intestinal transplantation. Alloreactive clones were identified by sequencing pre-transplant mixed lymphocyte reaction products and comparing these products with unstimulated pre-transplant donor and recipient T cells. The cohort enrolled 20 to 30 intestinal transplant recipients, one of whom was a retransplant, and a few patients without pretransplant specimens were excluded. Donor T cell macrochimerism was defined as a peak of at least 4% donor T cells among recipient peripheral blood mononuclear cells. Rather than going through the commercial service, samples from three later patients were sequenced in-house on an Illumina MiSeq and processed with MiXCR.

The library was generated by the immunoSEQ multiplex PCR assay. In most patients, genomic DNA was isolated using the Qiagen DNeasy Blood and Tissue Kit and sent frozen to Adaptive Biotechnologies for TCR sequencing. For most patients, genomic DNA was subjected to high-throughput TCR-beta CDR3 sequencing by Adaptive Biotechnologies. Per the authors' processing: Adaptive's ImmunoSEQ software was the source of the TCR sequencing data for over 15 patients, while three other patients were processed with MiXCR and VDJtools. To correct CD4 versus CD8 sorting errors, sequences present in both subsets at a frequency ratio below 5:1 were removed. CDR3 nucleotide sequences shared between donor and recipient were removed because the origin of such sequences could not be assigned. Alloreactive clones required at least 2-fold expansion over unstimulated cells and minimum CFSE-low frequency of 0.002% (template counts) or 0.001% (read counts). Clones were considered mappable if detected in sequenced pre-transplant spleen, lymph node, or MLR CFSE-low populations of the donor or recipient. The cumulative frequency of alloreactive clones was calculated as a percentage of all sequences, weighted by copy number. The table was pulled from immuneACCESS by TCRdb, which kept in-frame rearrangements only. Such tables lose some clones; where checked, under half of the loss comes from unresolved V genes, and the rest has no known cause. That table gives V, J and clone size, and the DNA gave D and trimming. The sample data list about 82,000 clones, and roughly nine tenths of these were observed just once. In total, the top ten clones hold less than 0.1% of the sample.

The time point label of this sample denotes: cells obtained before transplantation from donor or recipient. CD3+CD4+ and CD3+CD8+ populations were FACS-sorted from unstimulated pre-transplant donor and recipient cells taken from spleen or lymph nodes. Study-wide findings and limitations: The conclusions were limited by the relatively low number and heterogeneity of the intestinal transplant patients. Early after transplant, peak levels of circulating GvH clones were associated with declines in HvG clones. GvH clones were found in recipient bone marrow, and some of the GvH clones appeared earlier in ileal mucosa or blood, which is consistent with an intestinal mucosal origin. Patients with donor T cell macrochimerism had high GvH to HvG T cell clonal ratios in their allografts.

Comment on this clone: Its antigen has not been determined. Per-base qualities were not stored, and no clone one base away is much larger.

Between the V and J ends, shortened by 4 bases and 5 bases respectively, the junction contains 9 bases. Looking up the germline V gene yields CDR1 SGHRS and CDR2 YFSETQ. Including the terminal cysteine and phenylalanine, the CDR3 comprises 13 residues. The read is trimmed to its CDR3 DNA, 39 bases read in frame from base 1. This TCR came from a human donor who received an intestinal transplant. The sample was unstimulated CD4+ T cells sorted from spleen or lymph node cells, taken before intestinal transplant. The chain is assembled from TRBV5-1 and TRBJ2-2; the D segment cannot be called with confidence. The CDR3 region: CASSRAGTGELFF. The nucleotide sequence is TGCGCCAGCAGCCGCGCCGGGACCGGGGAGCTGTTTTTT.